The entry below describes one T cell receptor beta chain. The antigen is undetermined. The sample originates from a study of cytomegalovirus exposure and HLA in healthy donors. J lost 4 bases, V lost 2 bases, and 9 bases had no gene match. CDR1 is MRHNA, CDR2 SNTAGT, per germline. This CDR3 has 16 amino acids. Broader study findings: Cytomegalovirus-associated status was assigned to some 160 TCR beta chains. Common viral pathogens were later found to be apparently linked to several of the most significant clusters. Association of under 20,000 TCR beta sequences with HLA alleles was found at 0.05 false discovery rate in a later analysis. The authors later found TCR association rates varying by HLA locus, with DRB1 most and HLA-C fewest.

PCR employed 60 Vbeta and 13 Jbeta primers. The protocol was immunoSEQ multiplex PCR, while the TCRdb copy is restricted to in-frame clones and leaves out a portion. The table has some 100,000 clones, 76% seen once. Source material: PBMCs. This receptor was taken from a middle-aged man in good health and CMV-seronegative. This chain connects TRBV6-4 to TRBJ2-7; 9 nucleotides agree with TRBD1. DNA for the CDR3: TGTGCCAGCAGTGACGTCCGGGACAGGGAATGGTACGAGCAGTACGTC. Its translation: CASSDVRDREWYEQYV.